This T cell receptor (beta chain) is from a study of cytotoxic CD8 clonotypes in ibrutinib-treated CLL. Background on the study: Enrolment comprised about a dozen relapsed/refractory and over 14 treatment-naive patients; fewer than 18 were IGHV unmutated. Investigators collected response samples after a median roughly 12 months of treatment, range 6 to 36.

With respect to this clone: Its specificity is not known.

Study observations and caveats: Treatment saw public clonotypes, which were uncommon, either contract or stay stable. Clonality grew at ibrutinib response; at progression, it decreased back toward baseline.

The assay was immunoSEQ multiplex PCR, and TCRdb's table has in-frame clones only and misses some. The table shows hundreds of thousands of clones, with 60% to 75% occurring only once. V was clipped by 2 bases and J by 9 bases; unmatched bases: 3. This CDR3 comprises 14 residues. Germline V gene data show CDR1 as SGHNT and CDR2 as YENEEA. The rearrangement links TRBV11-3 to TRBJ2-1, with 11 bases identical to TRBD2. The sequencing here drew on PBMCs, taken after 24 months of ibrutinib treatment. The sequence derives from a human donor with chronic lymphocytic leukemia. The CDR3 spells CASSLTSGSSEQFF. The DNA for the CDR3 is TGTGCCAGCAGCTTAACTAGCGGGAGTAGTGAGCAGTTCTTC.